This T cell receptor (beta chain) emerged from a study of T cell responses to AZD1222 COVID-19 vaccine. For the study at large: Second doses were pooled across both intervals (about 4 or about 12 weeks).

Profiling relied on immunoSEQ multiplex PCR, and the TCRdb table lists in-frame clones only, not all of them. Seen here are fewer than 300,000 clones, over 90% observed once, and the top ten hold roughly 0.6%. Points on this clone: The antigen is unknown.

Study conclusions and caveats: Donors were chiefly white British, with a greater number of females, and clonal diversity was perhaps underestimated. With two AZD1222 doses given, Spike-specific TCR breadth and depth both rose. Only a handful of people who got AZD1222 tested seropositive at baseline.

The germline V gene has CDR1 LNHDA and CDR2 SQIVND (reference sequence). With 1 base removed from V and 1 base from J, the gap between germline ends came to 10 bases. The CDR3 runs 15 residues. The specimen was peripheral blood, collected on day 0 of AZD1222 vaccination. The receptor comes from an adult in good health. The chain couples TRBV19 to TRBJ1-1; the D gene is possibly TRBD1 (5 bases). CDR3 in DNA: TGTGCCAGTAGTATAGGCGAGGGGAAGAACACTGAAGCTTTCTTT. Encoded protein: CASSIGEGKNTEAFF.